This T cell receptor beta chain originates from a study of shared clonotypes between healthy human individuals. Notes on the study in general: The generation probabilities recorded for non-shared clonotypes fell below those of clonotypes shared by all four donors.

Template for every sorted-subset replicate PCR totaled about 200 ng DNA, roughly 30,000 T cell genomes. Some clones are missing from TCRdb's copy, which holds only in-frame ones; the method was immunoSEQ multiplex PCR. This table has roughly 2,500,000 clones, roughly 93% appearing once. Worth noting for this clone: Antigen: not known.

The CDR3 length is 15 residues. With V trimmed by 5 bases and J by 4 bases, 8 bases remained unmatched. In germline, CDR1 is MGHRA, CDR2 YSYEKL. The clonotype comes from a man younger than 30 in good health. Some clones in this sample may be carry-over from other donors' samples. Sequenced input: naive CD4+ T cells from PBMCs. Subset here: CD45RA+ positively selected. This chain joins TRBV4-1 and TRBJ2-7, with TRBD2 matching over 10 bases. The CDR3: CASSNRASGRYEQYF. CDR3 in DNA: TGCGCCAGCAGCAACCGCGCTAGCGGGAGATACGAGCAGTACTTC.